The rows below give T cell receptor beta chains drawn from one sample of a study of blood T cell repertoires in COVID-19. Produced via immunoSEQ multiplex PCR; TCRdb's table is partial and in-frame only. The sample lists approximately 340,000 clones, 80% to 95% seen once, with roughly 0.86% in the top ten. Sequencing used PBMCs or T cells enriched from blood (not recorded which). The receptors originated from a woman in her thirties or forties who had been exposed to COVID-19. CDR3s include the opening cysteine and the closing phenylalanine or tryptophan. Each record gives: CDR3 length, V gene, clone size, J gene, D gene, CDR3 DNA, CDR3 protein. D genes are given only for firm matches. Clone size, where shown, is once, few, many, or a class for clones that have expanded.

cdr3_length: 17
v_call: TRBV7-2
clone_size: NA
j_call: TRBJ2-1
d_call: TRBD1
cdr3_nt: TGTGCCAGCAGCTTAGTAGGCGGGACAGGGGGCGGGAATGAGCAGTTCTTC
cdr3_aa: CASSLVGGTGGGNEQFF

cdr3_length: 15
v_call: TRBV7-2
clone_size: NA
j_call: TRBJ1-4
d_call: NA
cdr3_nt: TGTGCCAGCAGCTTCAGGGGAAGGGCTAATGAAAAACTGTTTTTT
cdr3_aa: CASSFRGRANEKLFF

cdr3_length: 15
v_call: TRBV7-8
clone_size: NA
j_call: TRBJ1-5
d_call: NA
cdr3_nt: TGTGCCAGCAGCTTGGGGGGACGGAGCAATCAGCCCCAGCATTTT
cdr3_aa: CASSLGGRSNQPQHF

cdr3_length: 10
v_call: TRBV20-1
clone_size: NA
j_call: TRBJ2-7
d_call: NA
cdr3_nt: TGCAGTGCTATTCAGCGCGAGCAGTACTTC
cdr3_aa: CSAIQREQYF

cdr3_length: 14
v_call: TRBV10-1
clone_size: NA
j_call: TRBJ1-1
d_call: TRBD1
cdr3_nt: TGCGCCAGCAGAGCTACAGGGGCGAACACTGAAGCTTTCTTT
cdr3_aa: CASRATGANTEAFF

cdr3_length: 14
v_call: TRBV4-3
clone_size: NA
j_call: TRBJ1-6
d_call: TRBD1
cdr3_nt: TGCGCCAGCAGCCAGGGACAGGGGTATTCACCCCTCCACTTT
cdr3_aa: CASSQGQGYSPLHF

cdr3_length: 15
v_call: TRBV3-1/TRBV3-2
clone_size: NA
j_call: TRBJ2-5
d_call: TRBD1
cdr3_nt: TGTGCCAGCAGCCATGGTAGGGGGCCAGAACAGACCCAGTACTTC
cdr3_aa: CASSHGRGPEQTQYF

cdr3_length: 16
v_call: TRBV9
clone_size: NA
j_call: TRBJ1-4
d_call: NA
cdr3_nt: TGTGCCAGCAGCGCTGCCACAGGGTCAACTAATGAAAAACTGTTTTTT
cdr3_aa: CASSAATGSTNEKLFF

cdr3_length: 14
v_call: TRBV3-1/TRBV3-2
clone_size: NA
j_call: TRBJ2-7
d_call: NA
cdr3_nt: TGTGCCAGCAGCCCACCCAGGGGTCGGTACGAGCAGTACTTC
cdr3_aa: CASSPPRGRYEQYF

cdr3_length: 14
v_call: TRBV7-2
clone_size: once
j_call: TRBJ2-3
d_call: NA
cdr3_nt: TGTGCCAGCTCCCCCGGACATGCCACAGATACGCAGTATTTT
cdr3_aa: CASSPGHATDTQYF

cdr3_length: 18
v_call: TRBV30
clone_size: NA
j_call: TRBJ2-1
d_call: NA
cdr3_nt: TGTGCCTGGAGTGTCACGACCGGGACTGGAAGCTCCTACAATGAGCAGTTCTTC
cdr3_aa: CAWSVTTGTGSSYNEQFF

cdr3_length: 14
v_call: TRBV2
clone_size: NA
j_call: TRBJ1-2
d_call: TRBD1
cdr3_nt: TGTGCCAGCAGTTCTGGACAGGCTAACTATGGCTACACCTTC
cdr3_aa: CASSSGQANYGYTF

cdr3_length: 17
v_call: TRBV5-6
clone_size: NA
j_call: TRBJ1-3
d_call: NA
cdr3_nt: TGTGCCAGCAGCTTGCTGGCTCCGACGGGATCTGGAAACACCATATATTTT
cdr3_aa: CASSLLAPTGSGNTIYF

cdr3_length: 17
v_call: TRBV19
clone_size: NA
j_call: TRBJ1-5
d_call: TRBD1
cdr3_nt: TGTGCCAGTAGTATAAGACAGGGGGGGCGTAGCAATCAGCCCCAGCATTTT
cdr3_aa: CASSIRQGGRSNQPQHF

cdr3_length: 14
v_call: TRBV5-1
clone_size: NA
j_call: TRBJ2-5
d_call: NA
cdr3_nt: TGCGCCAGCAGCTTGGGTAGCCACCAAGAGACCCAGTACTTC
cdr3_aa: CASSLGSHQETQYF

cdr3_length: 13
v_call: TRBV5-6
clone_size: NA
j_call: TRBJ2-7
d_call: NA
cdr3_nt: TGTGCCAGCAGCTCGGTAGACAACTACGAGCAGTACTTC
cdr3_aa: CASSSVDNYEQYF

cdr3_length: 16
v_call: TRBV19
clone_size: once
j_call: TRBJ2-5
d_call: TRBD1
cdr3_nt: TGTGCCAGTAGCGCCCCTGGGACAGGGTGGTTGGAGACCCAGTACTTC
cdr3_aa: CASSAPGTGWLETQYF

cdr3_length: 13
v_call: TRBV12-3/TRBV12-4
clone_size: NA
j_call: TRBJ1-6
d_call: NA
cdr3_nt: TGTGCCAGCAGTTTTTCCCCCCGTTCACCCCTCCACTTT
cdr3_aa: CASSFSPRSPLHF

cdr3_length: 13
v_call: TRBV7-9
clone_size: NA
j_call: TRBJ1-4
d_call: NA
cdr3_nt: TGTGCCAGCACCTCGAGCACCCATGAAAAACTGTTTTTT
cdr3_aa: CASTSSTHEKLFF

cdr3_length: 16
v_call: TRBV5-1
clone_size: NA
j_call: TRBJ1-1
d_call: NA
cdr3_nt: TGCGCCAGCAGCTTGGCCGGGGGGCGCATGAACACTGAAGCTTTCTTT
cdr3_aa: CASSLAGGRMNTEAFF

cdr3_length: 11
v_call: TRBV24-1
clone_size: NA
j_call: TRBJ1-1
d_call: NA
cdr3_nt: TGTGCCACCGGACTGGGCGCTGAAGCTTTCTTT
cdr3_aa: CATGLGAEAFF

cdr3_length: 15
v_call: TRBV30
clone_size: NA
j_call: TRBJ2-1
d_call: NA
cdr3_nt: TGTGCCTGGACCGGACTAACCCTTGGCTACAATGAGCAGTTCTTC
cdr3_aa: CAWTGLTLGYNEQFF

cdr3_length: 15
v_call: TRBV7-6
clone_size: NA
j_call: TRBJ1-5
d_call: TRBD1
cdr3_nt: TGTGCCAGCAGCCCCAGGACAGGCGGCAATCAGCCCCAGCATTTT
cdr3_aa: CASSPRTGGNQPQHF

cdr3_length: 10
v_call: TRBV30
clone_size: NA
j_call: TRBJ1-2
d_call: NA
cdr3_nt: TGTGCCTGGGGACAGTATGGCTACACCTTC
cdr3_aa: CAWGQYGYTF

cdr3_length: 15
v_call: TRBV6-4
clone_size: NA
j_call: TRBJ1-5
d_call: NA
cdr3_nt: TGTGCCAGCAGTGACACGGGGGGTTACAATCAGCCCCAGCATTTT
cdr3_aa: CASSDTGGYNQPQHF

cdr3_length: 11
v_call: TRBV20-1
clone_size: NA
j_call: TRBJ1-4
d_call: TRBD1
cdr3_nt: TGCAGTGCTGACAGGGATGAAAAACTGTTTTTT
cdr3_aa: CSADRDEKLFF

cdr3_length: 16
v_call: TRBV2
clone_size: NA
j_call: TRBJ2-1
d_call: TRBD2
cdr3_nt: TGTGCCAGCAGTGACGGACTAGCGGGCACATACAATGAGCAGTTCTTC
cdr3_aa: CASSDGLAGTYNEQFF

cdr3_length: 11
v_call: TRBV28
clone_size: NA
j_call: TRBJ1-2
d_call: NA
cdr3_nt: TGTGCCAGCAGTTCTGGACTTTTCTTCACCTTC
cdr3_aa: CASSSGLFFTF

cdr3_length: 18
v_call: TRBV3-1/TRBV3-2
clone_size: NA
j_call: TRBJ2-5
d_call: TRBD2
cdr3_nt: TGTGCCAGCAGCCAAGGTGGCGGGCTAGCGGGGATCCAAGAGACCCAGTACTTC
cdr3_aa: CASSQGGGLAGIQETQYF

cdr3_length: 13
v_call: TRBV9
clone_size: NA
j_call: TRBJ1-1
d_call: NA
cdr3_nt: TGTGCCAGCAGCGCACGACAGTACACTGAAGCTTTCTTT
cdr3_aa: CASSARQYTEAFF

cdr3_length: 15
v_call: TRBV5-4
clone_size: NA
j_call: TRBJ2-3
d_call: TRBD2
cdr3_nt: TGTGCCAGCAGCTTGAAAGCGGGGGGGACAGATACGCAGTATTTT
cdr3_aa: CASSLKAGGTDTQYF

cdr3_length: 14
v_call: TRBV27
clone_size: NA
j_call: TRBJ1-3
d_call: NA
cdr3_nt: TGTGCCAGCAGACGACTGAATTCTGGAAACACCATATATTTT
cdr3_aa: CASRRLNSGNTIYF

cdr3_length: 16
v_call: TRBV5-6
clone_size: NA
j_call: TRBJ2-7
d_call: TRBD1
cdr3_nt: TGTGCCAGCAGCTTGGGGACCCAGGGGGTATACGGGGAGCAGTACTTC
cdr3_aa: CASSLGTQGVYGEQYF

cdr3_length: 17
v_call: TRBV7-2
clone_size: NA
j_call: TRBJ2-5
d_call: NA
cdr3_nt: TGTGCCAGCAGCTTCGGTCCGCCTGGGGGCGGGCAAGAGACCCAGTACTTC
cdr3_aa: CASSFGPPGGGQETQYF

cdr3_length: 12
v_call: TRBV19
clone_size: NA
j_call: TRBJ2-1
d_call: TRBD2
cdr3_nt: TGTGCCAGTAGTATGGGAGGGTATGAGCAGTTCTTC
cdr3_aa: CASSMGGYEQFF

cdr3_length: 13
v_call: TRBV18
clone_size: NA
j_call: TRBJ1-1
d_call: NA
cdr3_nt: TGTGCCAGCTCACCTAGAGCGAACACTGAAGCTTTCTTT
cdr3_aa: CASSPRANTEAFF

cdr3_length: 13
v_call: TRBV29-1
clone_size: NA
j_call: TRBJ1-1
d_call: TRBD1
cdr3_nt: TGCAGCGCCCTGACAGGGTTGGGCACTGAAGCTTTCTTT
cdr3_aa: CSALTGLGTEAFF

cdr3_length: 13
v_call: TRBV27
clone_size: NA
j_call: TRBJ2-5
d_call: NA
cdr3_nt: TGTGCCAGCAGGGCCCCGTACCAAGAGACCCAGTACTTC
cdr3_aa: CASRAPYQETQYF

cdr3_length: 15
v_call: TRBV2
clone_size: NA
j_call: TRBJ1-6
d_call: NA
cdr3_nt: TGTGCCAGCAGTGAAGCAGCAGGGGCCTATTCACCCCTCCACTTT
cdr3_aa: CASSEAAGAYSPLHF

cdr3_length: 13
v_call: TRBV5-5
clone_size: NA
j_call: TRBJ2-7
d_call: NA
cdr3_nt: TGTGCCAGCAGCTTTTACTACGACTACGAGCAGTACTTC
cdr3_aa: CASSFYYDYEQYF

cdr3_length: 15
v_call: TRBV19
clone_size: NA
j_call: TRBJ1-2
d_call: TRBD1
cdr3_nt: TGTGCCAGTAGTAGGAGGGGACAGGTATACTATGGCTACACCTTC
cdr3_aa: CASSRRGQVYYGYTF

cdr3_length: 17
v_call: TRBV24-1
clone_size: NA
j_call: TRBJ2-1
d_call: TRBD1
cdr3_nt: TGTGCCACCAGTGATCACCACAGGGGAAACCCTCCCAATGAGCAGTTCTTC
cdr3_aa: CATSDHHRGNPPNEQFF

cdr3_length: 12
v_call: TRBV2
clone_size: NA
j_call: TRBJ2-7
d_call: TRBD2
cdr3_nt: TGTGCCAGCAGCGGGACTACCTACGAGCAGTACTTC
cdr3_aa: CASSGTTYEQYF

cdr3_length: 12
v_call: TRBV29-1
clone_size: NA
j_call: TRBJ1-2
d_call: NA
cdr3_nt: TGCAGCGTTCAACAGGGTGATTTTGGCTACACCTTC
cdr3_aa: CSVQQGDFGYTF

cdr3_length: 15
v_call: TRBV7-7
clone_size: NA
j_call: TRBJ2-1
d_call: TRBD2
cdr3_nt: TGTGCTAGCAGCTTTGGCGGGAGTCCCTACAATGAGCAGTTCTTC
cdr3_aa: CASSFGGSPYNEQFF

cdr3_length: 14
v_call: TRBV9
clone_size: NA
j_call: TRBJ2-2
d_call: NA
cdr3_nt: TGTGCCAGCAGCGTAGGTTCGGACACCGGGGAGCTGTTTTTT
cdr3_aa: CASSVGSDTGELFF

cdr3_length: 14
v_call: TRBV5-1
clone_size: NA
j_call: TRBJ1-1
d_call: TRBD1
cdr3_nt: TGCGCCAGCAGCTTGATTGGACAGGGCGCTGAAGCTTTCTTT
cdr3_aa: CASSLIGQGAEAFF

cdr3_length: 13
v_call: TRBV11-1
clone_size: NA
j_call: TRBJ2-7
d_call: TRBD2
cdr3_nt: TGTGCCAGCAGATTACCGGGAGGCAACGAGCAGTACTTC
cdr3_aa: CASRLPGGNEQYF

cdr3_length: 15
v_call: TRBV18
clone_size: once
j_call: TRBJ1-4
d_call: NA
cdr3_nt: TGTGCCAGCTCGCCTCCCGGCGCGGGGGGGGAAAAACTGTTTTTT
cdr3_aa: CASSPPGAGGEKLFF

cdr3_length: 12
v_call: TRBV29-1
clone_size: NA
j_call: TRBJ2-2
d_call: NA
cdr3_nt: TGCAGCGCCGCCTCGTCAGCGTCGGAGCTGTTTTTT
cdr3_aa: CSAASSASELFF

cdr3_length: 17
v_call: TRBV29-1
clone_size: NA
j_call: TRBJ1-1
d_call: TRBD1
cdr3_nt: TGCAGCTTTGCAGGGGGCGTTAAGGGTGAGGGCCGTACTGAAGCTTTCTTT
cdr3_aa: CSFAGGVKGEGRTEAFF

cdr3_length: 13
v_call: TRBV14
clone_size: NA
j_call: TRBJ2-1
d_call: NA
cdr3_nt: TGTGCCAGCAGCCAATCCGGGTACAATGAGCAGTTCTTC
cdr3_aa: CASSQSGYNEQFF

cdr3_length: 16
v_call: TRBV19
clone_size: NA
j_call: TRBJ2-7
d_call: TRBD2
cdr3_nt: TGTGCCAGTAGTATGTGGTATAGCGGGAGGGCCGTCGAGCAGTACTTC
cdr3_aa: CASSMWYSGRAVEQYF